This passage covers 19 T cell receptor beta chains from one sample sequenced in a study of cytomegalovirus exposure and HLA in healthy donors. Primers for the PCR totalled 60 Vbeta and 13 Jbeta. TCRdb keeps only in-frame clones here, not all; method: immunoSEQ multiplex PCR. The data contain tens of thousands of clones, roughly 77% of them singletons. The sample comprised PBMCs. All receptors come from a woman aged 40-49 years in good health and CMV-seropositive.

This rearrangement joins TRBV30 to TRBJ2-5; TRBD1 matches 9 bases. Looked up from germline, CDR1 is GTSNPN and CDR2 is SVGIG (reference sequence). This CDR3 has 14 residues. V was clipped by 5 bases and J by 3 bases; unmatched bases: 7. CDR3 nucleotides: TGTGCCTGGGCCGGGACAGGGACCAAAGAGACCCAGTACTTC. Its protein product is CAWAGTGTKETQYF. Together with reference TRBV30 and TRBJ2-5, the CDR3 gives the full variable domain: SQTIHQWPATLVQPVGSPLSLECTVEGTSNPNLYWYRQAAGRGLQLLFYSVGIGQISSEVPQNLSASRPQDRQFILSSKKLLLSDSGFYLCAWAGTGTKETQYFGPGTRLLVL.

This clone was found once. This chain connects TRBV7-6 to TRBJ2-1; possibly TRBD2 for D (7 bases). The CDR3 is made up of 16 amino acids. The V and J ends lost 5 bases and 2 bases respectively, with 16 bases between them. Germline V gene sequence: CDR1 SGHVS, CDR2 FNYEAQ. The CDR3 region is CASSPPRGAAYNEQFF. Written as DNA, the CDR3 is TGTGCCAGCAGCCCCCCCCGGGGGGCCGCCTACAATGAGCAGTTCTTC. The full variable domain, rest sourced from reference TRBV7-6 and TRBJ2-1, is GAGVSQSPRYKVTKRGQDVALRCDPISGHVSLYWYRQALGQGPEFLTYFNYEAQQDKSGLPNDRFSAERPEGSISTLTIQRTEQRDSAMYRCASSPPRGAAYNEQFFGPGTRLTVL.

The gene calls are TRBV29-1 and TRBJ1-1; 8 positions agree with TRBD1. The ends lost 3 bases at V and 0 bases at J; junction bases unmatched: 21. The CDR3 spans 20 residues. Germline V gene sequence: CDR1 SQVTM, CDR2 ANQGSEA. CDR3 amino acids: CSVESGGTYSSRFMNTEAFF. The CDR3 coding sequence is TGCAGCGTTGAGTCAGGGGGCACATACTCTTCGCGCTTCATGAACACTGAAGCTTTCTTT.

The chain has TRBV7-9 and TRBJ2-1, with TRBD2 identical over 8 bases. Germline CDR1 SEHNR, CDR2 FQNEAQ (reference sequence). J was trimmed by 7 bases and V by 1 base; bases with no gene match: 6. There are 15 residues in the CDR3. This CDR3 reads CASSLGTSTGNEQFF. The CDR3 DNA sequence: TGTGCCAGCAGCTTAGGGACTAGCACGGGTAATGAGCAGTTCTTC. Combining the CDR3 with reference TRBV7-9 and TRBJ2-1 gives the whole variable domain DTGVSQNPRHKITKRGQNVTFRCDPISEHNRLYWYRQTLGQGPEFLTYFQNEAQLEKSRLLSDRFSAERPKGSFSTLEIQRTEQGDSAMYLCASSLGTSTGNEQFFGPGTRLTVL.

This clone was seen a few times. The chain couples TRBV2 to TRBJ2-7; D is undetermined. V shed 6 bases and J shed 0 bases, with 6 bases lying between them. The CDR3 runs 12 residues. Germline lookup yields CDR1 SNHLY and CDR2 FYNNEI. CDR3 amino acids: CASRQISYEQYF. CDR3 coding DNA: TGTGCCAGCAGACAGATCTCCTACGAGCAGTACTTC.

The rearrangement links TRBV7-2 to TRBJ2-1, with 10 bases identical to TRBD2. The V segment lost 10 bases and the J segment 8 bases; nucleotides outside the gene matches: 17. The CDR3 totals 16 residues. Germline V gene data show CDR1 as SGHTA and CDR2 as FQGNSA. The CDR3 coding sequence is TGTGCCACCAACCCTGGTGGCCAGCGGGGGGGTTATGAGCAGTTCTTC. Its protein product is CATNPGGQRGGYEQFF.

Here the CDR3 reads CASSLVPGVNTEAFF. In nucleotides, the CDR3 is TGCGCCAGCAGCTTGGTACCGGGGGTGAACACTGAAGCTTTCTTT. V gene TRBV5-1 combines with J gene TRBJ1-1; D might be TRBD1 (5 bases). Between the trimmed V and J ends, which lost 0 bases and 0 bases, there was a span of 9 bases. From germline, CDR1 is SGHRS and CDR2 YFSETQ. The CDR3 extends over 15 amino acids.

This clone was seen a handful of times. The rearrangement joins TRBV14 to TRBJ2-1; 7 nucleotides line up with TRBD2. CDR3 length: 17 residues. CDR1 is SGHDN and CDR2 is FVKESK in the germline V gene. Trimming removed 0 bases from V and 2 bases from J; junction bases left unmatched: 7. The CDR3 nucleotides are TGTGCCAGCAGCCAAGACTTAGGAGCGGGGACCTACAATGAGCAGTTCTTC. Protein sequence: CASSQDLGAGTYNEQFF.

The chain uses TRBV9 and TRBJ2-3, with D unresolved. Germline V gene sequence: CDR1 SGDLS, CDR2 YYNGEE. V gave up 4 bases and J gave up 3 bases, with 12 bases separating them. CDR3 size: 14 residues. Here the CDR3 reads CASSPAVGTDTQYF. The DNA of the CDR3 is TGTGCCAGCAGCCCAGCAGTCGGGACAGATACGCAGTATTTT.

The chain uses TRBV7-3 and TRBJ2-3; TRBD2 matches 8 bases. Germline CDR1 SGHTA, CDR2 FQGTGA. Trimming at V came to 2 bases and at J to 6 bases, leaving 10 bases not matched to a gene. This CDR3 has 16 residues. The CDR3 region is CASSLGSGGARDTQYF. For the CDR3, the DNA is TGTGCCAGCAGCTTAGGCTCCGGGGGGGCCCGGGATACGCAGTATTTT.

J is TRBJ2-5 and V is TRBV19, with D possibly being TRBD2 (5 bases). Matching the DNA end better, TRBJ2-7 makes the J call doubtful. The germline V gene encodes CDR1 LNHDA and CDR2 SQIVND (reference sequence). CDR3 size: 15 residues. The CDR3 sequence is CASSIAAGPGYEQYF. The CDR3 DNA follows: TGTGCCAGTAGTATAGCGGCAGGACCGGGGTACGAGCAGTACTTC.

In DNA, the CDR3 is TGCGCCAGCAGCTTTAGGCGGGGAAACACTGAAGCTTTCTTT. This sequence encodes CASSFRRGNTEAFF. The rearrangement uses TRBV5-1 and TRBJ1-1; no clear D. The germline V and J ends were trimmed by 2 bases and 2 bases, with 10 bases remaining between them. The CDR3 loop spans 14 amino acids. Germline assignment: CDR1 SGHRS and CDR2 YFSETQ.

This chain links TRBV4-1 with TRBJ1-6; D remains unclear. V was clipped by 2 bases and J by 7 bases, with 3 bases between them. Germline CDR1 MGHRA, CDR2 YSYEKL. The CDR3 loop spans 12 amino acids. The CDR3 reads CASSQPNSPLHF. CDR3 in DNA: TGCGCCAGCAGCCAACCGAATTCACCCCTCCACTTT.

The rearrangement uses TRBV15 and TRBJ1-1, with D unclear. V lost 0 bases to trimming and J lost 11 bases, with 13 bases between them. In germline, CDR1 is LNHNV, CDR2 YYDKDF (reference sequence). The CDR3 consists of 13 residues. CDR3 loop: CATSRDYAGEAFF. The CDR3 DNA is TGTGCCACCAGCAGAGATTACGCCGGTGAGGCTTTCTTT.

The chain carries TRBV5-1 and TRBJ2-3; 9 bases are shared with TRBD2. The CDR3 length is 17 residues. With V trimmed by 4 bases and J by 5 bases, 14 bases remained unmatched. Germline-derived CDR1 and CDR2 are SGHRS and YFSETQ. CDR3 DNA: TGCGCCAGCAGCCCTCTCGCCAGCGGGGGGCGAGTAGATACGCAGTATTTT. Encoded protein: CASSPLASGGRVDTQYF.

This chain joins TRBV19 and TRBJ2-7; D not certain. The germline V gene encodes CDR1 LNHDA and CDR2 SQIVND (reference sequence). Deletions cut 4 bases from V and 2 bases from J, with 6 bases between. The CDR3 has 12 amino acids. The DNA of the CDR3 is TGTGCCAGTAGTAATACAGCCTACGAGCAGTACTTC. Translation: CASSNTAYEQYF.

The chain carries TRBV2 and TRBJ2-3; 7 bases fit TRBD2. V was clipped by 3 bases and J by 1 base; unmatched bases: 4. The CDR3 covers 15 residues. The germline CDR1 and CDR2 sequences are SNHLY and FYNNEI. The CDR3 DNA reads as TGTGCCAGCAGTGATCGGCTAGCGGGCACAGATACGCAGTATTTT. Its protein product is CASSDRLAGTDTQYF. Variable domain in full (rest from reference TRBV2 and TRBJ2-3): EPEVTQTPSHQVTQMGQEVILRCVPISNHLYFYWYRQILGQKVEFLVSFYNNEISEKSEIFDDQFSVERPDGSNFTLKIRSTKLEDSAMYFCASSDRLAGTDTQYFGPGTRLTVL.

This chain connects TRBV7-2 to TRBJ2-7; possibly TRBD1 for D (6 bases). The CDR3 extends over 18 amino acids. The ends were cut back, 2 bases at V and 2 bases at J, with 22 bases in the middle. Germline lookup yields CDR1 SGHTA and CDR2 FQGNSA. The CDR3 bases are TGTGCCAGCAGCTTAACTGAGACAGGCCACGCGTTACCCTACGAGCAGTACTTC. It yields the protein CASSLTETGHALPYEQYF. Complete variable domain (other parts from reference TRBV7-2 and TRBJ2-7): GAGVSQSPSNKVTEKGKDVELRCDPISGHTALYWYRQSLGQGLEFLIYFQGNSAPDKSGLPSDRFSAERTGGSVSTLTIQRTQQEDSAVYLCASSLTETGHALPYEQYFGPGTRLTVT.

The table lists this clone with a count of one. The V gene is TRBV2, the J gene TRBJ1-1, with 9 bases aligning to TRBD1. V was pared by 6 bases and J by 2 bases, with 4 bases of the junction left unmatched. Germline CDR1 and CDR2: SNHLY and FYNNEI. The CDR3 is made up of 14 amino acids. The CDR3 reads CASSRDRANTEAFF. The CDR3 coding sequence is TGTGCCAGCAGCCGGGACAGGGCTAACACTGAAGCTTTCTTT.